Listed here are 32 T cell receptor beta chains from one sample, sequenced in a study of T-cell memory formation after mild COVID-19. Using its own MiXCR run on the 5' RACE reads, TCRdb lists one record per CDR3 protein. The top ten clones hold approximately 0.81% of a sample with tens of thousands of distinct CDR3 sequences, roughly 6.1% of them seen once. The specimen sequenced was PBMCs or a T cell subset sorted from them (not recorded which). Receptor source: an adult who had mild COVID-19 (a few samples of this study predate the infection). Cell type and time point are not known.

This clonotype occurred many times. The chain joins TRBV18 to TRBJ2-1; TRBD2 might be the D (6 bases). Germline values: CDR1 KGHSH, CDR2 LQKENI. V was shortened by 6 bases and J by 1 base, with 13 bases between the two germline ends. This CDR3 has 15 amino acids. CDR3 in amino acids: CASSEGSGSYNEQFF. CDR3 nucleotide sequence: TGTGCCAGCTCGGAGGGGAGCGGGTCCTACAATGAGCAGTTCTTC.

Details on this clonotype: Sequence at one end of the junction differs from germline and may be a read error. The chain has TRBV6-5 and TRBJ2-1; unclear D gene. Germline assignment: CDR1 MNHEY and CDR2 SVGAGI. This CDR3 has 12 residues. Written as DNA, the CDR3 is TGTGCCAGCAGTTACAGCTTCGGTGAGCGGTTCTTC. It codes for CASSYSFGERFF.

In this sample, this clonotype turned up a few times. V gene TRBV14 combines with J gene TRBJ2-3; tentatively, D is TRBD1 or TRBD2 (5 bases each). Trimming cost V 4 bases and J 1 base, with 12 bases left between them. The CDR3 runs to 15 residues. The germline CDR1 and CDR2 sequences are SGHDN and FVKESK. DNA for the CDR3: TGTGCCAGCAGCCTGGGACCCTACCGCACAGATACGCAGTATTTT. Translating gives CASSLGPYRTDTQYF.

The V call is TRBV12-3 or TRBV12-4, the J call TRBJ1-5; 7 bases are a match to TRBD1. The V and J ends lost 2 bases and 4 bases, in that order; junction bases with no gene match: 20. The CDR3 totals 20 residues. CDR3 in amino acids: CASSLRPRGRGLFTNQPQHF. The CDR3 nucleotides are TGTGCCAGCAGTTTAAGACCCCGAGGAAGGGGGCTGTTCACAAATCAGCCCCAGCATTTT.

This clonotype was picked up many times. This chain uses TRBV29-1 with TRBJ1-2; 8 bases are a match to TRBD1. Germline assignment: CDR1 SQVTM and CDR2 ANQGSEA. The V gene end was trimmed by 6 bases and the J gene end by 4 bases; junction bases not matched to a gene: 10. This CDR3 has 14 amino acids. CDR3 nucleotides: TGCAGCGTCGCCTGGACAGGGTCGACCTATGGCTACACCTTC. Translated: CSVAWTGSTYGYTF.

This clonotype was seen a few times. This CDR3 reads CATSGGDTQYF. The DNA for the CDR3 is TGTGCCACCTCGGGCGGAGATACGCAGTATTTT. The V call is TRBV24-1, the J call TRBJ2-3, with D unclear. The CDR3 extends over 11 amino acids. V shed 9 bases and J shed 5 bases, with 8 bases lying between them. CDR1 is KGHDR and CDR2 is SFDVKD in the germline V gene.

This clonotype was seen repeatedly, ten times or more. V and J are TRBV7-9 and TRBJ1-2; a possible D gene is TRBD1 (6 bases). Germline CDR1 SEHNR, CDR2 FQNEAQ (reference sequence). V was clipped by 4 bases and J by 4 bases, with 13 bases between them. The CDR3 covers 14 residues. The CDR3 DNA sequence: TGTGCCAGCAGCTCTTGGACAGACCTCTATGGCTACACCTTC. Its translation: CASSSWTDLYGYTF.

At least ten counts were recorded for this clonotype. The CDR3 loop is CASSLVGTPKNIQYF. DNA of the CDR3: TGTGCCAGCAGCTTAGTTGGGACACCCAAAAACATTCAGTACTTC. V usage is TRBV7-3 and J usage is TRBJ2-4; possibly TRBD1 for D (6 bases). V lost 2 bases and J lost 2, with 10 bases in between. The CDR3 consists of 15 residues. Germline CDR1 and CDR2: SGHTA and FQGTGA.

This clonotype was observed a few times. The chain recombines TRBV11-3 with TRBJ1-1, with D unclear. The germline CDR1 and CDR2 sequences are SGHNT and YENEEA. Deletions cut 1 base from V and 3 bases from J, with 9 bases between. The CDR3 has 14 amino acids. CDR3 residues: CASSLVGFDTEAFF. CDR3 sequence (DNA): TGTGCCAGCAGCTTAGTAGGGTTTGACACTGAAGCTTTCTTT.

This clonotype was seen at least ten times. The rearrangement joins TRBV6-6 to TRBJ2-7, with TRBD2 as a possible D gene (5 bases). This CDR3 region has 14 residues. Germline CDR1 reads MNHNY; CDR2 reads SVGAGI (reference sequence). Trimming left V 5 bases short and J 2 bases short, with 13 bases between. CDR3 coding DNA: TGTGCCAGCAGTCCATCGGACGGGGCCTACGAGCAGTACTTC. Translation gives CASSPSDGAYEQYF.

At least ten counts were recorded for this clonotype. The chain is built from TRBV20-1 and TRBJ2-3; TRBD2 matches at 9 bases. Losses at the gene ends were 0 bases for V and 10 bases for J; bases not matched to a gene: 8. This CDR3 is built from 14 residues. In germline, CDR1 is DFQATT, CDR2 SNEGSKA (reference sequence). CDR3 sequence reads: CSARDTLAGIAQYF. Written as DNA, the CDR3 is TGCAGTGCTAGAGATACCCTAGCGGGAATTGCGCAGTATTTT.

The genes are TRBV18 and TRBJ1-1, with a tentative D call TRBD1 (5 bases). CDR1 and CDR2 (germline): KGHSH, LQKENI. The CDR3 is 15 amino acids. Trimming cost V 5 bases and J 1 base, with 14 bases left between them. The DNA of the CDR3 is TGTGCCAGCTCATCAGGGCCCAGTAGGAACACTGAAGCTTTCTTT. It yields the protein CASSSGPSRNTEAFF.

This clonotype was seen a few times. The J gene is TRBJ1-1, the V gene TRBV7-8; no clear D gene. Per the germline V gene, CDR1 is SGHVS and CDR2 is FQNEAQ. Trimming removed 5 bases from V and 3 bases from J, with 10 bases in between. The CDR3 loop spans 13 amino acids. CDR3 coding DNA: TGTGCCAGCAGCCCCATGTTGGACACTGAAGCTTTCTTT. It encodes CASSPMLDTEAFF.

In this sample, this clonotype turned up many times. The rearrangement joins TRBV6-5 to TRBJ1-1; the match to TRBD1 covers 9 bases. CDR3 length: 15 amino acids. Germline V lookup: CDR1 MNHEY, CDR2 SVGAGI. V dropped 5 bases and J dropped 1; count of bases not matched to a gene: 5. This CDR3 reads CASSPGTGPNTEAFF. CDR3 nucleotides: TGTGCCAGCAGTCCCGGGACAGGGCCGAACACTGAAGCTTTCTTT.

This clonotype has a handful of counts. The chain joins TRBV6-2 or TRBV6-3 to TRBJ2-1; possible D gene TRBD2, 5 bases. Germline V gene data show CDR1 as MNHEY and CDR2 as SVGEGT. V lost 2 bases, J lost 6 bases, and 14 bases lay in between. The CDR3 length is 15 residues. CDR3 residues: CASSYGGAGTNEQFF. CDR3 nucleotides: TGTGCCAGCAGTTACGGAGGTGCCGGAACCAATGAGCAGTTCTTC.

The table lists this clonotype with many counts. The chain carries TRBV20-1 and TRBJ1-1; 11 positions agree with TRBD1. V was pared by 6 bases and J by 4 bases, with 7 bases of the junction left unmatched. The CDR3 consists of 14 residues. The germline gives CDR1 DFQATT, CDR2 SNEGSKA (reference sequence). The CDR3, as DNA: TGCAGTGCAACAACCGGGACAGGGGGCACTGAAGCTTTCTTT. Its protein product is CSATTGTGGTEAFF.

The table lists this clonotype with many counts. The CDR3 bases are TGTGCCAGCAGTCCCCTCGGCGGGGGGGCATCAGATACGCAGTATTTT. Encoded protein: CASSPLGGGASDTQYF. The V and J genes are TRBV2 and TRBJ2-3; the match to TRBD2 covers 9 bases. The CDR3 runs 16 residues. Germline lookup yields CDR1 SNHLY and CDR2 FYNNEI. Unmatched junction bases numbered 10, after V lost 5 bases and J lost 4 bases.

The chain couples TRBV19 to TRBJ1-3; D is possibly TRBD1 (5 bases). The CDR3 extends over 13 amino acids. Germline values: CDR1 LNHDA, CDR2 SQIVND (reference sequence). The CDR3 region has the DNA TGTGCTGCGGGGCGGGGAACTGGAAACACCATATATTTT. It specifies CAAGRGTGNTIYF.

The gene calls are TRBV7-3 and TRBJ1-6; 9 bases agree with TRBD1. The CDR3 covers 15 residues. Germline loops: CDR1 SGHTA, CDR2 FQGTGA. The J segment lost 10 bases and the V segment lost 1 base, leaving 5 bases of the junction unmatched. The CDR3 sequence: CASSLMDRGGSPLHF. DNA of the CDR3: TGTGCCAGCAGCTTAATGGACAGGGGAGGGTCACCCCTCCACTTT.

The table lists this clonotype with a few counts. This chain joins TRBV7-2 and TRBJ2-2; tentatively, D is TRBD1 (5 bases). The V gene's germline CDR1 is SGHTA and CDR2 FQGNSA. This CDR3 is built from 15 residues. With 3 bases removed from V and 7 bases from J, the gap between germline ends came to 15 bases. CDR3 region: CASSLQPQGNGELFF. DNA of the CDR3: TGTGCCAGCAGCTTGCAGCCTCAGGGAAACGGGGAGCTGTTTTTT.

This clonotype was observed a few times. This sequence joins TRBV5-1 and TRBJ1-6, with D tentatively TRBD1 (6 bases). Looked up from germline, CDR1 is SGHRS and CDR2 is YFSETQ. Trimming pared 2 bases from V and 7 bases from J, leaving 10 bases between. The CDR3 runs to 14 residues. CDR3 sequence: CASSLGQGNSPLHF. The CDR3 DNA reads as TGCGCCAGCAGCTTAGGTCAGGGGAATTCACCCCTCCACTTT.

Many counts were recorded for this clonotype. The chain links TRBV15 to TRBJ2-3; 7 nucleotides agree with TRBD2. The ends lost 6 bases at V and 2 bases at J; junction bases unmatched: 17. The CDR3 extends over 18 amino acids. The germline V gene encodes CDR1 LNHNV and CDR2 YYDKDF (reference sequence). The CDR3 DNA follows: TGTGCCACCAGGGCTCAGCGGGGAGGCCTCTGGGACACAGATACGCAGTATTTT. This codes for CATRAQRGGLWDTDTQYF.

CDR3 amino acids: CASRPRGGGNQPQHF. In DNA, the CDR3 is TGTGCCAGTAGACCCAGGGGCGGGGGCAATCAGCCCCAGCATTTT. The chain combines TRBV19 with TRBJ1-5, with a weak D call TRBD1 (6 bases). The germline V and J ends were trimmed by 6 bases and 2 bases, with 14 bases remaining between them. Germline CDR1 and CDR2: LNHDA and SQIVND (reference sequence). The CDR3 is 15 amino acids.

This clonotype has only a few counts. This chain uses TRBV7-2 with TRBJ1-6; 9 bases are a match to TRBD1. Germline values: CDR1 SGHTA, CDR2 FQGNSA. The length of the CDR3 is 15 residues. After removal of 3 bases from V and 7 bases from J, the junction contained 4 bases not matched to a gene. As DNA, the CDR3 is TGTGCCAGCAGCTTGGTGGACAGGGGAAATTCACCCCTCCACTTT. Translating it yields CASSLVDRGNSPLHF.

Many counts were recorded for this clonotype. The chain combines TRBV7-2 with TRBJ2-1; TRBD2 aligns across 9 bases. Germline trimming cut 5 bases from V and 0 bases from J; bases unmatched to any gene: 5. This CDR3 is 16 amino acids long. Germline V gene data show CDR1 as SGHTA and CDR2 as FQGNSA. The DNA for the CDR3 is TGTGCCAGCAGCCTTAGCGGGAGAGACTCCTACAATGAGCAGTTCTTC. Translating gives CASSLSGRDSYNEQFF.

Ten or more counts support this clonotype. The chain couples TRBV11-2 to TRBJ2-3; the D is unclear. CDR1 is SGHAT, CDR2 FQNNGV, per germline. There are 14 residues in the CDR3. Trimming removed 5 bases from V and 0 bases from J, with 9 bases in between. Written as DNA, the CDR3 is TGTGCCAGCAGCCAACAGCAGAGCACAGATACGCAGTATTTT. Translating it yields CASSQQQSTDTQYF. The variable domain in full, completed from reference TRBV11-2 and TRBJ2-3, reads EAGVAQSPRYKIIEKRQSVAFWCNPISGHATLYWYQQILGQGPKLLIQFQNNGVVDDSQLPKDRFSAERLKGVDSTLKIQPAKLEDSAVYLCASSQQQSTDTQYFGPGTRLTVL.

At least ten counts were recorded for this clonotype. V gene TRBV11-2 combines with J gene TRBJ1-2, with 9 bases lining up with TRBD1. V trimming: 2 bases; J trimming: 5 bases; junction bases outside the gene matches: 9. Looked up from germline, CDR1 is SGHAT and CDR2 is FQNNGV. The CDR3 extends over 16 amino acids. CDR3 protein: CASSLSRGQGNYGYTF. DNA for the CDR3: TGTGCCAGCAGCTTATCCCGGGGACAGGGCAATTATGGCTACACCTTC.

The chain combines TRBV3-1 with TRBJ1-2; 11 positions agree with TRBD1. The ends lost 3 bases at V and 7 bases at J; junction bases unmatched: 4. Germline V lookup: CDR1 LGHDT, CDR2 YNNKEL (reference sequence). This CDR3 has 14 residues. CDR3 in DNA: TGTGCCAGCAGCCAGATGGGACAGGGGGTTGGCTACACCTTC. It is translated as CASSQMGQGVGYTF.

The table lists this clonotype with many counts. The chain is built from TRBV10-3 and TRBJ1-2; no clear D. Between the trimmed V and J ends, which lost 3 bases and 11 bases, there was a span of 7 bases. This CDR3 has 10 residues. Germline CDR1 ENHRY, CDR2 SYGVKD. The CDR3 DNA is TGTGCCATCAGTGATGGCAGGTACACCTTC. It yields the protein CAISDGRYTF.

V usage is TRBV3-1 and J usage is TRBJ1-2, with TRBD1 identical over 7 bases. This CDR3 is built from 15 residues. The germline V gene has CDR1 LGHDT and CDR2 YNNKEL (reference sequence). V was clipped by 4 bases and J by 4 bases; unmatched bases: 9. This CDR3 reads CASSLEGAGAYGYTF. DNA of the CDR3: TGTGCCAGCAGCCTGGAGGGGGCAGGGGCCTATGGCTACACCTTC.

V is TRBV2 and J is TRBJ1-1; TRBD1 might be the D (5 bases). Per the germline V gene, CDR1 is SNHLY and CDR2 is FYNNEI. CDR3 length: 14 amino acids. The V end was cut by 4 bases, the J end by 7 bases, with 16 bases between. CDR3 sequence: CASSVDTSQGEAFF. The CDR3 DNA is TGTGCCAGCAGTGTTGACACGTCCCAGGGTGAAGCTTTCTTT.

The V gene is TRBV5-1, the J gene TRBJ1-3; D is possibly TRBD1 (5 bases). The germline V gene encodes CDR1 SGHRS and CDR2 YFSETQ. This CDR3 region has 14 residues. The V and J ends lost 5 bases and 0 bases respectively, with 9 bases between them. CDR3 sequence (DNA): TGCGCCAGCAGTTCAGGGAACTCTGGAAACACCATATATTTT. This sequence encodes CASSSGNSGNTIYF.